The source of this T cell receptor (beta chain) is a study of blood T cell repertoires in COVID-19. Study-wide context: Samples representing acute and convalescent COVID-19 were sourced from the United States, Italy and Spain.

Per the original methods: For nucleated cells, counts were estimated from reference gene primer amplification. Data came from immunoSEQ multiplex PCR; TCRdb stores just in-frame clones and leaves some out. V, J and clone size are taken as reported in that table, and D and trimming were inferred from the DNA itself. Of over 350,000 clones in the sample, 85% to 90% were seen once. This clone came up a few times. The CDR3 consists of 15 residues. Germline V gene sequence: CDR1 SEHNR, CDR2 FQNEAQ (reference sequence). Trimming stripped 2 bases from V and 3 bases from J, with 12 bases between. All enrollees were about 18 to 100 years old and from approximately 24 US areas. Grouping used clinical history reported by participants in a survey and questionnaire.

This sequence joins TRBV7-9 and TRBJ2-3; D perhaps matches TRBD2 (6 bases). The source material was PBMCs or T cells enriched from blood (not recorded which). This sequence originates from a woman in her 30s with acute COVID-19. The CDR3 region is CASSLWREATDTQYF. The CDR3 DNA follows: TGTGCCAGCAGCTTATGGAGGGAAGCAACAGATACGCAGTATTTT.